Listed below are T cell receptor beta chains from one sample, sequenced in a study of blood T cells in healthy people across ages. TCRdb fed the 5' RACE reads into MiXCR, producing one record per CDR3 protein. The sample has hundreds of thousands of distinct CDR3 sequences, roughly three fifths seen once. Sequences were obtained from blood. The receptors originated from a man aged 35 to 55 in good health. CDR3s include the opening cysteine and the closing phenylalanine or tryptophan. The D gene is left open where the match is weak. Size is stated for part of the rows, as once, few or many counts, or as a class when the clone is expanded.

v_gene,d_gene,j_gene,abundance,CDR3nt,CDR3aa
TRBV7-2,-,TRBJ2-7,-,TGTGCCAGCAGCCTGGGCCACGGGGTCTACGAGCAGTACTTC,CASSLGHGVYEQYF
TRBV7-2,-,TRBJ2-1,-,TGTGCCAGCAGCTTAGGTGGGGGACATCTATCCTACAATGAGCAGTTCTTC,CASSLGGGHLSYNEQFF
TRBV21-1,-,TRBJ2-5,-,TGTGCCAGCAGCTCTCCCGGTCATTCAGAGCAGTACTTC,CASSSPGHSEQYF
TRBV5-5,-,TRBJ2-2,-,TGTGCCAGCAGCTGGGGGGTCCTCACAAACACCGGGGAGCTGTTTTTT,CASSWGVLTNTGELFF
TRBV20-1,-,TRBJ2-1,-,TGCAGGGCGATGGGTGGGAATGAGCAGTTCTTC,CRAMGGNEQFF
TRBV28,-,TRBJ2-7,-,TGTGCCAGCAGTTCCTTGGTGGGCGGAGCCTACGAGCAGTACTTC,CASSSLVGGAYEQYF
TRBV2,-,TRBJ1-2,-,TGTGCCAGCAGACCAACAGGGACCAACTATGGCTACACCTTC,CASRPTGTNYGYTF
TRBV12-3/TRBV12-4,TRBD1,TRBJ1-1,-,TGTGCCAGCACCAAAAAGGGACAGGGAGAGAGGGAAGCTTTCTTT,CASTKKGQGEREAFF
TRBV27,-,TRBJ1-2,-,TGTGCCAGCAGTAGTGTGATTCGCGGGGGCTCAAACTATGGCTACACCTTC,CASSSVIRGGSNYGYTF
TRBV29-1,-,TRBJ1-1,-,TGCAGCGCAGACCAGGGCCGGAACACTGAAGCTTTCTTT,CSADQGRNTEAFF
TRBV20-1,TRBD2,TRBJ2-2,few,TGCAGTGCTAGAGAAGCGGGAGACACCGGGGAGCTGTTTTTT,CSAREAGDTGELFF
TRBV5-1,-,TRBJ2-3,-,TGCGCCAGCAGCTTGGTATTTAGCACAGATACGCAGTATTTT,CASSLVFSTDTQYF
TRBV29-1,-,TRBJ2-5,many,TGCAGCGTCGATGACACCATTGGGGGAGAGACCCAGTACTTC,CSVDDTIGGETQYF
TRBV29-1,-,TRBJ2-3,-,TGCAGCACCCCAGGTCGGGGACGGAACACAGATACGCAGTATTTT,CSTPGRGRNTDTQYF
TRBV5-1,-,TRBJ2-2,-,TGCGCCAGCAGCTTGGAGGTAACCGGGGAGCTGTTTTTT,CASSLEVTGELFF
TRBV15,TRBD1,TRBJ1-1,-,TGTGCCACCAGCTTACAGGGGATGAACACTGAAGCTTTCTTT,CATSLQGMNTEAFF
TRBV5-1,-,TRBJ2-3,few,TGCGCCAGCAGCCCGATTCCTAGCACAGATACGCAGTATTTT,CASSPIPSTDTQYF
TRBV29-1,TRBD1,TRBJ1-2,few,TGCAGCGTTGGCAGGGGGGAAGACTATGGCTACACCTTC,CSVGRGEDYGYTF
TRBV7-2,TRBD2,TRBJ2-1,-,TGTGCCAGCAGCCGGCCTTCGCTTAGCGGGAGACATGAGCAGTTCTTC,CASSRPSLSGRHEQFF
TRBV7-2,-,TRBJ2-4,-,TGTGCCAGCAGCTCCGGGTCAAGCAAAAACATTCAGTACTTC,CASSSGSSKNIQYF
TRBV7-2,-,TRBJ2-7,few,TGTGCCAGCAGCTTAACAGCGCGGTCAGGGATCTACGAGCAGTACTTC,CASSLTARSGIYEQYF
TRBV5-1,-,TRBJ2-7,-,TGCGCCAGCAGCTTCCTCAGCGGATCCTACGAGCAGTACTTC,CASSFLSGSYEQYF
TRBV4-3,-,TRBJ2-5,few,TGCGCCAGCAGCCAAGAGTTGCAGGTCCAAGAGACCCAGTACTTC,CASSQELQVQETQYF
TRBV20-1,TRBD2,TRBJ2-1,once,TGCAGTGCTAGTCCGCCTGGGCTAGCGGGGGGAAGGAATGAGCAGTTCTTC,CSASPPGLAGGRNEQFF
TRBV29-1,TRBD2,TRBJ2-1,-,TGCAGCGTTGAGAGCGGGAGGGCCAACGATGAGCAGTTCTTC,CSVESGRANDEQFF
TRBV28,-,TRBJ1-6,few,TGTGCCAGCATATTTAGGGTCGGGAATTCACCCCTCCACTTT,CASIFRVGNSPLHF
TRBV3-1,-,TRBJ1-2,-,TGTGCCAGCAGCCAAGACCTGACAGTTTATGGCTACACCTTC,CASSQDLTVYGYTF
TRBV5-1,TRBD1,TRBJ2-1,-,TGCGCCAGCAGCTCCGACAGGGGAGGATCCGGCCATGAGCAGTTCTTC,CASSSDRGGSGHEQFF
TRBV20-1,TRBD1,TRBJ1-2,-,TGCAGTGCTAGAGATACAGGGGGCTCCCGACTTTATGGCTACACCTTC,CSARDTGGSRLYGYTF
TRBV10-3,TRBD1,TRBJ1-2,-,TGTGCCCAGCATCCAGGGGGCGCAGGGAACTATGGCTACACCTTC,CAQHPGGAGNYGYTF
TRBV29-1,-,TRBJ1-1,-,TGCAGCGGAGGGGGGGCAGGCACTGAAGCTTTCTTT,CSGGGAGTEAFF
TRBV4-2,-,TRBJ2-1,-,TGTGCCAGCAGCCAAGACTGGATGACCTCCTACAATGAGCAGTTCTTC,CASSQDWMTSYNEQFF
TRBV29-1,-,TRBJ2-3,-,TGCAGCGTTGGGCCTAGCGTAACCACAGATACGCAGTATTTT,CSVGPSVTTDTQYF
TRBV7-9,-,TRBJ2-7,-,TGTGCCAGCAGCTTATTGACGGATCCCTACGAGCAGTACTTC,CASSLLTDPYEQYF
TRBV29-1,-,TRBJ2-2,-,TGCAGCGTTGACCCGAACACCGGGGAGCTGTTTTTT,CSVDPNTGELFF
TRBV4-3,TRBD1,TRBJ1-4,-,TGCGCCAGCAGCCAAGATTTACAGGGACAGCGCGATGAAAAACTGTTTTTT,CASSQDLQGQRDEKLFF
TRBV10-3,-,TRBJ2-5,-,TGTGCCAGCAGTGCGGCCTCCGGGGAGACCCAGTACTTC,CASSAASGETQYF
TRBV20-1,-,TRBJ2-7,-,TGCAGTGCTAGAGATCGACAGGACACATACGAGCAGTACTTC,CSARDRQDTYEQYF
TRBV28,-,TRBJ2-7,-,TGTGCCAGCAGTTTATTGAACGAGCAGTACTTC,CASSLLNEQYF
TRBV27,-,TRBJ2-5,-,TGTGCCAGCAGTTCCGACCGCGACAAGGAGACCCAGTACTTC,CASSSDRDKETQYF
TRBV20-1,-,TRBJ2-1,-,TGCAGTGCTAGAGACCAGGGCTCCTACGATGAGCAGTTCTTC,CSARDQGSYDEQFF